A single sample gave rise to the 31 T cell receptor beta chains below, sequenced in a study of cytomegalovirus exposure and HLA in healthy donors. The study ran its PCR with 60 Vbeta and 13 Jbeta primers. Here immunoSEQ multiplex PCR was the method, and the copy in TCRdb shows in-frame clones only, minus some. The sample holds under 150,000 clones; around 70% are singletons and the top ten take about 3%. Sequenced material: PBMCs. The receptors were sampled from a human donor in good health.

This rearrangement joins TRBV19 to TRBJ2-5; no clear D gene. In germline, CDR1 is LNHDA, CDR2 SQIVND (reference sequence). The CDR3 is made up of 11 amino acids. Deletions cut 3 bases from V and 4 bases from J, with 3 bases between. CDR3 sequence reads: CASSIRETQYF. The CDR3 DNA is TGTGCCAGTAGTATTCGAGAGACCCAGTACTTC.

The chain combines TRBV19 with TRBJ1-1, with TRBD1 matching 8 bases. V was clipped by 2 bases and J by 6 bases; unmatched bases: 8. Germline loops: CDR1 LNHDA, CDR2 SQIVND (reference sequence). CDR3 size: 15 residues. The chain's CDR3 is CASSIRQGRAAEAFF. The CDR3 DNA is TGTGCCAGTAGTATACGACAGGGGAGGGCTGCTGAAGCTTTCTTT.

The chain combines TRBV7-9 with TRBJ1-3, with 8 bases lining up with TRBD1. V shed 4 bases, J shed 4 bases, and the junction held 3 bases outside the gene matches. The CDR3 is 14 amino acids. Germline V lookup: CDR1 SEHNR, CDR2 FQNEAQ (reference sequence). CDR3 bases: TGTGCCAGCAGCTCAGGGGGCACCGGAAACACCATATATTTT. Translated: CASSSGGTGNTIYF. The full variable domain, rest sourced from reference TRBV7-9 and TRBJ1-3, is DTGVSQNPRHKITKRGQNVTFRCDPISEHNRLYWYRQTLGQGPEFLTYFQNEAQLEKSRLLSDRFSAERPKGSFSTLEIQRTEQGDSAMYLCASSSGGTGNTIYFGEGSWLTVV.

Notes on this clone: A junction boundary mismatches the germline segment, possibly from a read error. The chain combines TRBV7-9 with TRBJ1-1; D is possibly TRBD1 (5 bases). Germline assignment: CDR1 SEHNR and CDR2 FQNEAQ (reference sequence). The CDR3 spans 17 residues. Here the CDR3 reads CSSSLVVGTGGGTEAFF. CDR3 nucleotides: TGTTCCAGCAGCCTAGTCGTTGGGACGGGGGGAGGTACTGAAGCTTTCTTT.

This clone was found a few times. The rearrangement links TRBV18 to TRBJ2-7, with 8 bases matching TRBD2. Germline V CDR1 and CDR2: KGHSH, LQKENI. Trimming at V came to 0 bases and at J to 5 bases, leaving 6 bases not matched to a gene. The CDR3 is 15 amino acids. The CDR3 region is CASSPPSAGVHEQYF. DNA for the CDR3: TGTGCCAGCTCACCACCGTCAGCGGGAGTTCACGAGCAGTACTTC.

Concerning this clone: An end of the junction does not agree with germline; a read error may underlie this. CDR3 coding DNA: TGTGCCAGCAGCTTTAGCACTCAGCCCCAGCATTTT. Translated: CASSFSTQPQHF. The chain combines TRBV7-2 with TRBJ1-5, with D uncertain. The CDR3 is made up of 12 amino acids. The germline V gene encodes CDR1 SGHTA and CDR2 FQGNSA.

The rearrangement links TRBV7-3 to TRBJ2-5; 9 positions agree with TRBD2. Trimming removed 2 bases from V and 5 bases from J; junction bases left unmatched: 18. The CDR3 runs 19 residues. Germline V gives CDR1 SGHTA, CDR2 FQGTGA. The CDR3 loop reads CASSLAGGRVPTPLETQYF. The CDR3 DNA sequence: TGTGCCAGCAGCTTAGCCGGCGGGAGGGTTCCGACTCCGTTGGAGACCCAGTACTTC.

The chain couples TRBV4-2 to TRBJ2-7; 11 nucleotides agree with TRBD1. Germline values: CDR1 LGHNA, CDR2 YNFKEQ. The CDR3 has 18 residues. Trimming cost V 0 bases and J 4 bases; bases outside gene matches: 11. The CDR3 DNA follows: TGTGCCAGCAGCCAAGATCCCTCCGGGACAGGGGGACGGTACGAGCAGTACTTC. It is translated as CASSQDPSGTGGRYEQYF.

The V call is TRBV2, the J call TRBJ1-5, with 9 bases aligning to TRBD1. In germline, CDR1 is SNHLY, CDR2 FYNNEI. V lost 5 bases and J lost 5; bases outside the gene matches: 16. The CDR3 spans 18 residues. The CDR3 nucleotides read TGTGCCAGCAGTCCCAAGGGATCTGGGACAGGGACATATCAGCCCCAGCATTTT. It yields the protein CASSPKGSGTGTYQPQHF.

The CDR3 region is CASSPGTAEAFF. DNA for the CDR3: TGTGCCAGCAGTCCAGGGACAGCTGAAGCTTTCTTT. This chain uses TRBV27 with TRBJ1-1; 7 nucleotides align to TRBD1. This CDR3 spans 12 amino acids. Germline loops: CDR1 MNHEY, CDR2 SMNVEV (reference sequence). V shed 5 bases, J shed 6 bases, and the junction held 3 bases outside the gene matches.

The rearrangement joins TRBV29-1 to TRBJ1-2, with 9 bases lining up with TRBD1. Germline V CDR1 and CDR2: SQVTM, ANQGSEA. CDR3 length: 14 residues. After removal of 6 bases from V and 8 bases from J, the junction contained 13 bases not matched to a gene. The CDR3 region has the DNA TGCAGCGTAGAGGGGACAGGGCGTACGGAAGGCTACACCTTC. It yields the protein CSVEGTGRTEGYTF.

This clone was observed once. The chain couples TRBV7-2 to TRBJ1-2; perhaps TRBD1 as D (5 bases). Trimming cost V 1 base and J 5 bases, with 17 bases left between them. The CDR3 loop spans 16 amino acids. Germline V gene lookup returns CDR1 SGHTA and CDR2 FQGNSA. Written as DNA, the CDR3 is TGTGCCAGCAGCTTAGGGGGGGGTTACTCGCCTTATGGCTACACCTTC. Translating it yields CASSLGGGYSPYGYTF. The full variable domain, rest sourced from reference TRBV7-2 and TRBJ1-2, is GAGVSQSPSNKVTEKGKDVELRCDPISGHTALYWYRQSLGQGLEFLIYFQGNSAPDKSGLPSDRFSAERTGGSVSTLTIQRTQQEDSAVYLCASSLGGGYSPYGYTFGSGTRLTVV.

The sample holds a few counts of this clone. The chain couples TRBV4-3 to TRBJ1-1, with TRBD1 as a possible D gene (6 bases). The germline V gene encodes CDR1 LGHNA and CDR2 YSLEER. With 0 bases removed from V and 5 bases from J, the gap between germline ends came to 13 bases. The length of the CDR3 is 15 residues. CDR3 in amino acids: CASSQEWGGATEAFF. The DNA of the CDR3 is TGCGCCAGCAGCCAAGAATGGGGGGGGGCAACTGAAGCTTTCTTT.

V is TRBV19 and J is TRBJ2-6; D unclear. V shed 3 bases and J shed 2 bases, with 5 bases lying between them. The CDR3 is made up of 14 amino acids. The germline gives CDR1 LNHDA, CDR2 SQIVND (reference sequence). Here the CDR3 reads CASSISTGANVLTF. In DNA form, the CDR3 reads TGTGCCAGTAGTATTTCCACTGGGGCCAACGTCCTGACTTTC.

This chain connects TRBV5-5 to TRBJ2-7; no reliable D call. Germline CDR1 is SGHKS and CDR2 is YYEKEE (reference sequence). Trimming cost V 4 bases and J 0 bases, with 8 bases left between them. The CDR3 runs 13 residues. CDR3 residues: CASSPPGSYEQYF. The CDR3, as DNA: TGTGCCAGCAGCCCTCCAGGCTCCTACGAGCAGTACTTC.

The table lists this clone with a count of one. CDR3 bases: TGTGCCAGCAGCTGGCAAGGGGGACAAGGTTCTCGAGAGCAGTACTTC. Protein product: CASSWQGGQGSREQYF. The chain is built from TRBV7-2 and TRBJ2-7, with D possibly being TRBD1 (6 bases). The CDR3 is 16 residues long. Per the germline V gene, CDR1 is SGHTA and CDR2 is FQGNSA. Trimming pared 4 bases from V and 7 bases from J, leaving 23 bases between.

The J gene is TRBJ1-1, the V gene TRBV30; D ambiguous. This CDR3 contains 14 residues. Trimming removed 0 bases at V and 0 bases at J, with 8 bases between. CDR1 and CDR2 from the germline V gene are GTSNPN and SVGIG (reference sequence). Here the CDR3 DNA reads TGTGCCTGGAGTGTCGTGAGTATGAACACTGAAGCTTTCTTT. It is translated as CAWSVVSMNTEAFF.

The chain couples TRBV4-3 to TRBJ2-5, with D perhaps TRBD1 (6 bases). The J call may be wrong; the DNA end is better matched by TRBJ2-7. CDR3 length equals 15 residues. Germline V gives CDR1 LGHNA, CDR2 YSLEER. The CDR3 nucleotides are TGCGCCAGCAGCCGATCAGAACAGGGTGGTTACGAGCAGTACTTC. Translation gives CASSRSEQGGYEQYF.

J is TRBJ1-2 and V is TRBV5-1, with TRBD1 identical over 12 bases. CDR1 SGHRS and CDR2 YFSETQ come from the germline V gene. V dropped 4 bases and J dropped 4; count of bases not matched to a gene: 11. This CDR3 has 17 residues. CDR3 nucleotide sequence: TGCGCCAGCAGCGAGGGGACAGGGGGCGTCTCCCTCTATGGCTACACCTTC. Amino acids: CASSEGTGGVSLYGYTF.

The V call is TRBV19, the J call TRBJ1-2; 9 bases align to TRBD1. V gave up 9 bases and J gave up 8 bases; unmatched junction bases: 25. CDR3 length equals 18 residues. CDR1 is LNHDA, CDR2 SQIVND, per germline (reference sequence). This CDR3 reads CASYNMGQGSGFVGGYTF. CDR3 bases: TGTGCCAGCTATAATATGGGACAGGGATCGGGCTTTGTCGGCGGCTACACCTTC.

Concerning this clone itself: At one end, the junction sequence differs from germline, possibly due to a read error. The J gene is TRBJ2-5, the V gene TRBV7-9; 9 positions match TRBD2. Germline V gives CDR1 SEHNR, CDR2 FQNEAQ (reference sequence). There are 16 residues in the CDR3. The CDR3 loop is CSSSLGSGGYQETQYF. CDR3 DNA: TGTTCCAGCAGCTTGGGGAGCGGGGGGTACCAAGAGACCCAGTACTTC.

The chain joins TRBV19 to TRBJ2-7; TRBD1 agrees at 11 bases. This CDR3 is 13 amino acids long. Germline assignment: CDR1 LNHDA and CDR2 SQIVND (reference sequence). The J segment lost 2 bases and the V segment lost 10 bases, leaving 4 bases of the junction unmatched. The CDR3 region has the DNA TGTGCCACCTCGGGACAGGGGGCCTACGAGCAGTACTTC. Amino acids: CATSGQGAYEQYF.

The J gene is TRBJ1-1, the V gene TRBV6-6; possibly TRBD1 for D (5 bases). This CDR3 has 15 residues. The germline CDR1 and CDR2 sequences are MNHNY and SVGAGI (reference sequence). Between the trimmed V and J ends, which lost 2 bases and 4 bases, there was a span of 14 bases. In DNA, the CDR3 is TGTGCCAGCAGTTACGGGGGAAGCGGGAGCACTGAAGCTTTCTTT. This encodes CASSYGGSGSTEAFF.

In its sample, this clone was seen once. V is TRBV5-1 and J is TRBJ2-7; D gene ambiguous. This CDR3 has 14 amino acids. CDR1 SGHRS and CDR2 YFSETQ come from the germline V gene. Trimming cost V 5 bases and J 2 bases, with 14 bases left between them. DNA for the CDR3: TGCGCCAGCAGACGCGAGATTGAAGCCTACGAGCAGTACTTC. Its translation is CASRREIEAYEQYF.

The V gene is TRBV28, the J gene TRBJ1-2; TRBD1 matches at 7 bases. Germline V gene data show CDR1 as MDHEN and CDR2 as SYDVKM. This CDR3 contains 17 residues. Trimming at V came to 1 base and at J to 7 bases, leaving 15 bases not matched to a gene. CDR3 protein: CASSLFRDRVGFRGYTF. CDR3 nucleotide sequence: TGTGCCAGCAGTTTATTCAGAGACAGGGTGGGTTTTCGTGGCTACACCTTC.

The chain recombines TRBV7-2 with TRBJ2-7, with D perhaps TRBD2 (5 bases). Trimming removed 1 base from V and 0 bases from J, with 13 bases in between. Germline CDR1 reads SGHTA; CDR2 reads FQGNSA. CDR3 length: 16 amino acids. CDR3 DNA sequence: TGTGCCAGCAGCTTAGGTAGGGTTAGCGCCTCCTACGAGCAGTACTTC. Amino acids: CASSLGRVSASYEQYF.

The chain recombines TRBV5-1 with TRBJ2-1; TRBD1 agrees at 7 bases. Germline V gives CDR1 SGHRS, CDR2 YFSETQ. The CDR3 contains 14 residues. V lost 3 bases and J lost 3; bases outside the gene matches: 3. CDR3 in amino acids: CASSSGQNYNEQFF. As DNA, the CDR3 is TGCGCCAGCAGCTCGGGACAGAACTACAATGAGCAGTTCTTC.

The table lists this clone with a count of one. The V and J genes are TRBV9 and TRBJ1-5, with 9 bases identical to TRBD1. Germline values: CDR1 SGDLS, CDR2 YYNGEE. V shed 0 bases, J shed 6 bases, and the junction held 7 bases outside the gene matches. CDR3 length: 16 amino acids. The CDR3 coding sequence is TGTGCCAGCAGCGTAGAAGGGACAGGGACGAGTCAGCCCCAGCATTTT. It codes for CASSVEGTGTSQPQHF. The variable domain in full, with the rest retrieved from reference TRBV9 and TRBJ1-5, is DSGVTQTPKHLITATGQRVTLRCSPRSGDLSVYWYQQSLDQGLQFLIQYYNGEERAKGNILERFSAQQFPDLHSELNLSSLELGDSALYFCASSVEGTGTSQPQHFGDGTRLSIL.

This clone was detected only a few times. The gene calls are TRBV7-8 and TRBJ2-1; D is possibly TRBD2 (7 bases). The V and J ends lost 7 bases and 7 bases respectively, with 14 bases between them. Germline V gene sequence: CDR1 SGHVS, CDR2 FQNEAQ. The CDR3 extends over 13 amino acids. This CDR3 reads CASIGGVRNEQFF. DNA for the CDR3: TGTGCCAGCATAGGGGGGGTGCGTAATGAGCAGTTCTTC.

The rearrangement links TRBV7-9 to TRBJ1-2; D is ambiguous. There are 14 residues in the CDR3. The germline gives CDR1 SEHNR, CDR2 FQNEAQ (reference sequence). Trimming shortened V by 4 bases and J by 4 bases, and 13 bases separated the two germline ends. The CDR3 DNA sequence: TGTGCCAGCAGCTCCAGGCCCCTCGCCTATGGCTACACCTTC. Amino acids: CASSSRPLAYGYTF. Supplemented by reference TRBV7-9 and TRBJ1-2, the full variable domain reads DTGVSQNPRHKITKRGQNVTFRCDPISEHNRLYWYRQTLGQGPEFLTYFQNEAQLEKSRLLSDRFSAERPKGSFSTLEIQRTEQGDSAMYLCASSSRPLAYGYTFGSGTRLTVV.

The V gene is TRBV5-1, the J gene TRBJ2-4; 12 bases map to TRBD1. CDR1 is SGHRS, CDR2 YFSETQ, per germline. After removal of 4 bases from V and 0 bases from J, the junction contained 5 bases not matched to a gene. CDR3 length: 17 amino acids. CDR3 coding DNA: TGCGCCAGCAGCGGAGGGGACAGGGGGCGAGCCAAAAACATTCAGTACTTC. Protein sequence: CASSGGDRGRAKNIQYF. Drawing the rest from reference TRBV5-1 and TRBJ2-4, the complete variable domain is KAGVTQTPRYLIKTRGQQVTLSCSPISGHRSVSWYQQTPGQGLQFLFEYFSETQRNKGNFPGRFSGRQFSNSRSEMNVSTLELGDSALYLCASSGGDRGRAKNIQYFGAGTRLSVL.